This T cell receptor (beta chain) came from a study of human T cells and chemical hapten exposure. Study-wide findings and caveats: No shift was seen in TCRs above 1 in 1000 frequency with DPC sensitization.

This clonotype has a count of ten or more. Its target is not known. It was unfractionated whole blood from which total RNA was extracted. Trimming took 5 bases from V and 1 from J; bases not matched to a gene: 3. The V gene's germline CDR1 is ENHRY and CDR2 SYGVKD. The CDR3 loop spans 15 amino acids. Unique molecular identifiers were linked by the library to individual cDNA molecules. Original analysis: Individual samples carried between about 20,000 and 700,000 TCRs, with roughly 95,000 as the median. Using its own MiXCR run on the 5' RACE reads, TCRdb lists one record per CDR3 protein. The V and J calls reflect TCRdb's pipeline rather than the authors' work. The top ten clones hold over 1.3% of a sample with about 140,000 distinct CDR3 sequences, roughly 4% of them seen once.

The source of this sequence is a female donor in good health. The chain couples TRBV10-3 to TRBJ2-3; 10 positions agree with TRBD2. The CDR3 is CAISSGGVRTDTQYF. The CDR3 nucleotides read TGTGCCATCAGTAGCGGGGGGGTACGCACAGATACGCAGTATTTT.